Shown below are 28 T cell receptor beta chains from a single sample sequenced in a study of T cell changes during pregnancy in multiple sclerosis. The protocol was immunoSEQ multiplex PCR, while the TCRdb copy is restricted to in-frame clones and leaves out a portion. The sample lists 65,000 to 90,000 clones; 80% to 95% were seen once. The specimen comprised peripheral blood, sampled in the first trimester of pregnancy. The receptor set was obtained from a female donor with multiple sclerosis, enrolled in a pregnancy study.

This CDR3 reads CASSSNLAGGPGEQYF. CDR3 coding DNA: TGTGCCAGCAGCTCCAACCTAGCGGGAGGGCCGGGGGAGCAGTACTTC. The J gene is TRBJ2-7, the V gene TRBV13, with 12 bases identical to TRBD2. Germline loops: CDR1 PRHDT, CDR2 FYEKMQ (reference sequence). CDR3 size: 16 residues. Germline trimming cut 4 bases from V and 7 bases from J; bases unmatched to any gene: 11.

The CDR3 region is CASSGLAGVQGATYEQYF. The CDR3 DNA is TGTGCCAGCAGCGGACTAGCGGGAGTCCAAGGAGCAACCTACGAGCAGTACTTC. The chain uses TRBV27 and TRBJ2-7, with 13 nucleotides matching TRBD2. The V segment lost 6 bases and the J segment 2 bases; nucleotides outside the gene matches: 13. The CDR3 length is 18 residues. Germline-derived CDR1 and CDR2 are MNHEY and SMNVEV (reference sequence).

The genes are TRBV18 and TRBJ2-3, with D maybe TRBD2 (6 bases). The V gene's germline CDR1 is KGHSH and CDR2 LQKENI. The V gene lost 1 base and the J gene lost 0 bases, with 11 bases spanning the gap. This CDR3 contains 16 residues. The CDR3 nucleotides read TGTGCCAGCTCACCACTTTCTGGGGGGAGCACAGATACGCAGTATTTT. The encoded protein is CASSPLSGGSTDTQYF.

The chain joins TRBV5-4 to TRBJ2-2, with 7 bases fitting TRBD1. CDR1 is SGHNT and CDR2 is YYREEE in the germline V gene (reference sequence). This CDR3 has 15 residues. V gave up 4 bases and J gave up 1 base; unmatched junction bases: 4. CDR3 protein: CASSQRDRNTGELFF. For the CDR3, the DNA is TGTGCCAGCAGCCAACGGGACAGGAACACCGGGGAGCTGTTTTTT.

This sequence joins TRBV2 and TRBJ2-2, with 7 bases matching TRBD1. The V gene's germline CDR1 is SNHLY and CDR2 FYNNEI. V lost 11 bases and J lost 6; bases outside the gene matches: 6. This CDR3 is built from 12 residues. The CDR3, as DNA: TGTGCCGGCACCCAGGGGGCCGGGGAGCTGTTTTTT. It encodes CAGTQGAGELFF.

The V gene is TRBV4-3, the J gene TRBJ1-2, with unresolved D. Trimming stripped 0 bases from V and 6 bases from J, with 17 bases between. There are 16 residues in the CDR3. The germline V gene encodes CDR1 LGHNA and CDR2 YSLEER. Here the CDR3 DNA reads TGCGCCAGCAGCCAAGAGGGTGGGCAGCCCTTTCATGGCTACACCTTC. Encoded protein: CASSQEGGQPFHGYTF.

The chain recombines TRBV5-1 with TRBJ1-4; tentatively, D is TRBD1 (5 bases). V shed 0 bases and J shed 3 bases, with 6 bases lying between them. The V gene's germline CDR1 is SGHRS and CDR2 YFSETQ. The CDR3 loop spans 14 amino acids. CDR3 nucleotides: TGCGCCAGCAGCTTGGGACAGCCTAATGAAAAACTGTTTTTT. Amino acid sequence: CASSLGQPNEKLFF.

This clone was observed a few times. The gene calls are TRBV5-6 and TRBJ1-2, with D possibly matching TRBD1 (6 bases). V lost 2 bases, J lost 4 bases, and 12 bases lay in between. This CDR3 region has 14 residues. Looked up from germline, CDR1 is SGHDT and CDR2 is YYEEEE. The CDR3 protein is CASSLGDIPYGYTF. The CDR3 nucleotides are TGTGCCAGCAGCTTAGGGGACATCCCCTATGGCTACACCTTC.

The CDR3 bases are TGTGCCAGCAGTGGTTTACAGGGCAGCAATCAGCCCCAGCATTTT. Protein product: CASSGLQGSNQPQHF. The chain employs TRBV6-1 and TRBJ1-5; D might be TRBD1 (6 bases). V was shortened by 4 bases and J by 1 base, with 11 bases between the two germline ends. This CDR3 has 15 residues. Per the germline V gene, CDR1 is MNHNS and CDR2 is SASEGT.

Written as DNA, the CDR3 is TGTGCCAGCAGTGCCAGGGGGGCTTCCTACGAGCAGTACTTC. As protein: CASSARGASYEQYF. This chain links TRBV6-1 with TRBJ2-7; TRBD1 is a possible D gene (7 bases). The V gene's germline CDR1 is MNHNS and CDR2 SASEGT. The V end lost 4 bases, the J end lost 1 base, and 11 bases lay between the germline ends. The CDR3 is made up of 14 amino acids.

The chain uses TRBV6-5 and TRBJ1-1; 9 bases match TRBD1. V trimming: 8 bases; J trimming: 9 bases; junction bases outside the gene matches: 10. CDR1 MNHEY and CDR2 SVGAGI come from the germline V gene. The CDR3 loop spans 13 amino acids. This CDR3 is CASRRDRDQQAFF. The CDR3 DNA is TGTGCCAGCCGAAGGGACAGGGACCAACAAGCTTTCTTT.

The chain combines TRBV9 with TRBJ2-7; 9 bases align to TRBD2. The trim removed 0 bases at V and 2 bases at J, leaving 3 bases unmatched. Germline CDR1 is SGDLS and CDR2 is YYNGEE. This CDR3 is built from 15 residues. The CDR3: CASSVAPSGAYEQYF. CDR3 coding DNA: TGTGCCAGCAGCGTAGCCCCTAGCGGGGCCTACGAGCAGTACTTC.

The chain uses TRBV27 and TRBJ1-5, with 7 bases identical to TRBD1. Germline V gene data show CDR1 as MNHEY and CDR2 as SMNVEV (reference sequence). The ends lost 4 bases at V and 3 bases at J; junction bases unmatched: 6. The CDR3 extends over 15 amino acids. The CDR3 DNA reads as TGTGCCAGCAGTTCTCGACAGGGCTACAATCAGCCCCAGCATTTT. Protein sequence: CASSSRQGYNQPQHF.

There are a few counts of this clone. The V gene is TRBV7-2, the J gene TRBJ1-5; D is uncertain. Germline loops: CDR1 SGHTA, CDR2 FQGNSA. The CDR3 is made up of 13 amino acids. V lost 1 base to trimming and J lost 4 bases, with 5 bases between them. CDR3 amino acids: CASSLERNQPQHF. In DNA, the CDR3 is TGTGCCAGCAGCTTAGAGAGGAATCAGCCCCAGCATTTT.

V usage is TRBV7-8 and J usage is TRBJ2-1, with TRBD2 matching 8 bases. V trimming: 5 bases; J trimming: 5 bases; junction bases outside the gene matches: 5. The length of the CDR3 is 14 residues. In germline, CDR1 is SGHVS, CDR2 FQNEAQ. CDR3 sequence (DNA): TGTGCCAGCAGCCCCGGGGGGGCCGACAATGAGCAGTTCTTC. It yields the protein CASSPGGADNEQFF.

This rearrangement joins TRBV7-7 to TRBJ2-1; a possible D gene is TRBD2 (6 bases). V shed 1 base and J shed 5 bases, with 12 bases lying between them. The CDR3 loop spans 15 amino acids. Germline CDR1 reads SSHAT; CDR2 reads FNYEAQ (reference sequence). Here the CDR3 reads CASSLEGSGNNEQFF. CDR3 coding DNA: TGTGCCAGCAGCTTAGAAGGTAGCGGAAACAATGAGCAGTTCTTC.

The chain joins TRBV4-3 to TRBJ2-1; tentatively, D is TRBD1 (5 bases). There are 15 residues in the CDR3. V shed 0 bases and J shed 6 bases, with 12 bases lying between them. Germline V gene sequence: CDR1 LGHNA, CDR2 YSLEER. CDR3 region: CASSQEGRPLNEQFF. CDR3 bases: TGCGCCAGCAGCCAAGAGGGGCGGCCACTCAATGAGCAGTTCTTC.

The chain combines TRBV10-3 with TRBJ1-1; 11 bases agree with TRBD1. The germline CDR1 and CDR2 sequences are ENHRY and SYGVKD. The CDR3 loop spans 16 amino acids. The junction had 6 bases not matched to a gene; V was cut back by 2 bases and J by 4 bases. In DNA form, the CDR3 reads TGTGCCATCAGTGAGATGGGACAGGGGGTGAGCACTGAAGCTTTCTTT. Residues: CAISEMGQGVSTEAFF.

The V gene is TRBV6-5, the J gene TRBJ1-3; D gene uncertain. V gave up 0 bases and J gave up 0 bases, with 9 bases separating them. The CDR3 totals 16 residues. CDR1 is MNHEY, CDR2 SVGAGI, per germline. Here the CDR3 DNA reads TGTGCCAGCAGTTACTCGAGCGCAGTCTCTGGAAACACCATATATTTT. Amino acid sequence: CASSYSSAVSGNTIYF.

The chain carries TRBV7-8 and TRBJ2-3; tentatively, D is TRBD2 (6 bases). Germline values: CDR1 SGHVS, CDR2 FQNEAQ. The CDR3 runs 16 residues. Trimming shortened V by 3 bases and J by 6 bases, and 19 bases separated the two germline ends. CDR3 sequence reads: CASSFMGLPWGDTQYF. In DNA, the CDR3 is TGTGCCAGCAGCTTTATGGGACTCCCGTGGGGGGATACGCAGTATTTT.

This rearrangement joins TRBV27 to TRBJ1-4; 7 bases fit TRBD1. Per germline, CDR1 MNHEY and CDR2 SMNVEV (reference sequence). The V segment lost 6 bases and the J segment 8 bases; nucleotides outside the gene matches: 9. CDR3 size: 14 residues. The CDR3 loop is CASRKTGFQEKLFF. For the CDR3, the DNA is TGTGCCAGCAGGAAGACAGGGTTTCAGGAAAAACTGTTTTTT. Drawing the rest from reference TRBV27 and TRBJ1-4, the complete variable domain is EAQVTQNPRYLITVTGKKLTVTCSQNMNHEYMSWYRQDPGLGLRQIYYSMNVEVTDKGDVPEGYKVSRKEKRNFPLILESPSPNQTSLYFCASRKTGFQEKLFFGSGTQLSVL.

The chain recombines TRBV28 with TRBJ1-5; D remains ambiguous. From germline, CDR1 is MDHEN and CDR2 SYDVKM. V was shortened by 6 bases and J by 7 bases, with 16 bases between the two germline ends. This CDR3 is 14 amino acids long. CDR3 bases: TGTGCCAGCAGCCGGGCGGGGATATACCAGCCCCAGCATTTT. This sequence encodes CASSRAGIYQPQHF.

The gene calls are TRBV28 and TRBJ2-7; 7 nucleotides align to TRBD2. The V gene end was trimmed by 6 bases and the J gene end by 2 bases; junction bases not matched to a gene: 16. CDR1 and CDR2 from the germline V gene are MDHEN and SYDVKM. This CDR3 region has 17 residues. CDR3 amino acids: CASSPGNREAPTYEQYF. DNA for the CDR3: TGTGCCAGCAGCCCAGGGAACCGGGAGGCCCCAACCTACGAGCAGTACTTC.

The chain is built from TRBV7-7 and TRBJ2-5; TRBD1 aligns across 10 bases. This CDR3 has 15 amino acids. Trimming took 6 bases from V and 5 from J; bases not matched to a gene: 9. Looked up from germline, CDR1 is SSHAT and CDR2 is FNYEAQ (reference sequence). The CDR3 here is CASSPFGDRGETQYF. The CDR3 nucleotides are TGTGCCAGCAGTCCTTTCGGGGACAGGGGCGAGACCCAGTACTTC.

This sequence joins TRBV5-1 and TRBJ2-1, with 7 bases aligning to TRBD1. V shed 3 bases, J shed 7 bases, and the junction held 7 bases outside the gene matches. Germline CDR1 is SGHRS and CDR2 is YFSETQ. CDR3 length: 14 amino acids. For the CDR3, the DNA is TGCGCCAGCAGCTCCACTACAGGGGTGAATGAGCAGTTCTTC. Translation: CASSSTTGVNEQFF.

The CDR3 bases are TGTGCCACAAGCGGGGCGGGAGGTTCCTACGAGCAGTACTTC. Amino acids: CATSGAGGSYEQYF. V gene TRBV30 combines with J gene TRBJ2-7; 8 nucleotides agree with TRBD2. The CDR3 runs 14 residues. Unmatched junction bases numbered 10, after V lost 8 bases and J lost 1 base. In germline, CDR1 is GTSNPN, CDR2 SVGIG (reference sequence). Full variable domain (rest looked up from reference TRBV30 and TRBJ2-7): SQTIHQWPATLVQPVGSPLSLECTVEGTSNPNLYWYRQAAGRGLQLLFYSVGIGQISSEVPQNLSASRPQDRQFILSSKKLLLSDSGFYLCATSGAGGSYEQYFGPGTRLTVT.

The rearrangement joins TRBV6-6 to TRBJ1-4, with a possible D match to TRBD1 (5 bases). Germline CDR1 reads MNHNY; CDR2 reads SVGAGI (reference sequence). The V gene lost 7 bases and the J gene lost 4 bases, with 19 bases spanning the gap. The length of the CDR3 is 16 residues. The CDR3 here is CASNPSSGRGNEKLFF. As DNA, the CDR3 is TGTGCCAGCAACCCTTCCAGTGGTAGGGGTAATGAAAAACTGTTTTTT.

V is TRBV27 and J is TRBJ2-2; 7 bases are a match to TRBD2. Germline-derived CDR1 and CDR2 are MNHEY and SMNVEV (reference sequence). J gave up 6 bases and V 4 bases, and 11 bases lay outside the gene matches. This CDR3 spans 16 amino acids. CDR3 amino acids: CASSSPQRGGAGELFF. The CDR3 DNA follows: TGTGCCAGCAGTTCCCCCCAGCGGGGTGGGGCCGGGGAGCTGTTTTTT.